The rows below give T cell receptor beta chains drawn from one sample of a study of OX40 agonist ivuxolimab in advanced cancers. Repertoires were generated with immunoSEQ multiplex PCR, while TCRdb's copy carries only in-frame clones and drops some. Of tens of thousands of clones listed, around 84% are singletons. The sequences come from CD4+ or CD8+ T cells sorted from blood, collected in a trial of the OX40 agonist ivuxolimab. The receptors here all came from an adult with an advanced solid tumor such as melanoma, head and neck, liver or kidney cancer. Each CDR3 is given with its conserved first and last residue. Fields, in order: CDR3 length, V gene, J gene, CDR3 protein.

13	TRBV7-2	TRBJ1-5	CASSLRERQPQHF
15	TRBV4-2	TRBJ2-7	CASSQTSGSAYEQYF
14	TRBV6-6	TRBJ2-7	CASSHGTGHYEQYF
16	TRBV5-5	TRBJ1-5	CASSLGQGASNQPQHF
16	TRBV19	TRBJ2-5	CASSITAGGPGETQYF
14	TRBV7-8	TRBJ2-7	CASSLEDRSYEQYF
14	TRBV7-8	TRBJ1-3	CASSFPTAGNTIYF
18	TRBV4-3	TRBJ2-7	CASSHSTAGTYSSYEQYF
15	TRBV27	TRBJ2-1	CASSRWREGPVEQFF
19	TRBV6-1	TRBJ1-6	CASSAGKIQLRSYNSPLHF
15	TRBV19	TRBJ1-5	CASSGPMFGNQPQHF